A single sample is the source of the 16 T cell receptor beta chains below, sequenced in a study of technical replicates of blood from several donors. Profiling relied on immunoSEQ multiplex PCR, and the TCRdb table lists in-frame clones only, not all of them. There are about 71,000 clones in the sample; around 89% occur only once, and approximately 4.5% lies in the top ten. The sequenced material came from PBMCs. The receptors were gathered from a human donor in good health. Some clones in this sample may be carry-over from other donors' samples.

The gene calls are TRBV2 and TRBJ1-4; D possibly corresponds to TRBD1 (6 bases). The CDR3 contains 14 residues. The V and J ends lost 7 bases and 5 bases respectively, with 14 bases between them. Per the germline V gene, CDR1 is SNHLY and CDR2 is FYNNEI. CDR3 protein: CASIPDRRNEKLFF. The CDR3 DNA reads TGTGCCAGCATTCCCGACAGGAGGAATGAAAAACTGTTTTTT.

The V call is TRBV5-4, the J call TRBJ1-1, with 7 positions matching TRBD1. The ends lost 5 bases at V and 3 bases at J; junction bases unmatched: 7. The CDR3 runs 14 residues. Germline assignment: CDR1 SGHNT and CDR2 YYREEE (reference sequence). The CDR3 sequence is CASRRQGVDTEAFF. CDR3 coding DNA: TGTGCCAGCAGAAGACAGGGAGTCGACACTGAAGCTTTCTTT.

The chain uses TRBV7-7 and TRBJ2-1; 14 bases are a match to TRBD2. The germline V gene encodes CDR1 SSHAT and CDR2 FNYEAQ (reference sequence). V lost 1 base and J lost 8; bases outside the gene matches: 7. The CDR3 spans 17 residues. This CDR3 is CASSLDAGTSGSHEQFF. The CDR3 bases are TGTGCCAGCAGCTTAGATGCCGGGACTAGCGGGAGCCATGAGCAGTTCTTC.

The gene calls are TRBV9 and TRBJ2-2, with D possibly TRBD1 on 5 matching bases. Germline values: CDR1 SGDLS, CDR2 YYNGEE. The V end lost 0 bases, the J end lost 2 bases, and 8 bases lay between the germline ends. CDR3 size: 15 residues. CDR3 bases: TGTGCCAGCAGCGTAGAGGGGTCCAACACCGGGGAGCTGTTTTTT. This sequence encodes CASSVEGSNTGELFF.

The CDR3 reads CAWSVDRVRPLHF. CDR3 DNA sequence: TGTGCCTGGAGTGTAGACAGGGTGAGACCCCTCCACTTT. The V call is TRBV30, the J call TRBJ1-6, with 7 bases fitting TRBD1. The CDR3 covers 13 residues. J lost 12 bases, V lost 0 bases, and 5 bases had no gene match. Germline V gives CDR1 GTSNPN, CDR2 SVGIG (reference sequence).

The V gene is TRBV7-9, the J gene TRBJ2-6; 8 bases align to TRBD1. The CDR3 loop spans 19 amino acids. Germline CDR1 reads SEHNR; CDR2 reads FQNEAQ (reference sequence). V shed 5 bases, J shed 0 bases, and the junction held 12 bases outside the gene matches. The CDR3 DNA reads TGTGCCAGCAGCCAAAACCTTGGACAGGGAGCCTCTGGGGCCAACGTCCTGACTTTC. This gives the protein CASSQNLGQGASGANVLTF.

CDR3 protein: CASSSTLFSPTGELFF. The CDR3 DNA sequence: TGCGCCAGCAGCTCAACATTGTTCTCCCCCACCGGGGAGCTGTTTTTT. The chain is built from TRBV5-1 and TRBJ2-2; D gene unclear. V lost 3 bases to trimming and J lost 4 bases, with 16 bases between them. The CDR3 runs 16 residues. The V gene's germline CDR1 is SGHRS and CDR2 YFSETQ.

The chain joins TRBV2 to TRBJ2-7, with 8 bases that match TRBD1. The germline V gene encodes CDR1 SNHLY and CDR2 FYNNEI. The CDR3 has 14 residues. V was pared by 5 bases and J by 2 bases, with 5 bases of the junction left unmatched. CDR3 coding DNA: TGTGCCAGCAGTAGACAGGGGCTCGCCTACGAGCAGTACTTC. Its protein is CASSRQGLAYEQYF.

J is TRBJ2-7 and V is TRBV6-5; a possible D gene is TRBD1 (6 bases). CDR1 and CDR2 (germline): MNHEY, SVGAGI. The V gene lost 6 bases and the J gene lost 12 bases, with 12 bases spanning the gap. The CDR3 spans 10 residues. As DNA, the CDR3 is TGTGCCAGCAGCGAGACAGGTAGGTACTTC. Translated: CASSETGRYF.

This chain links TRBV11-2 with TRBJ1-5; the D is unclear. This CDR3 comprises 16 residues. Germline assignment: CDR1 SGHAT and CDR2 FQNNGV. V dropped 5 bases and J dropped 2 bases, with 16 bases sitting between them. The CDR3 DNA reads TGTGCCAGCAGCCATCGAGCGGACGGACGCAATCAGCCCCAGCATTTT. This gives the protein CASSHRADGRNQPQHF.

The V and J genes are TRBV18 and TRBJ2-5, with 11 positions matching TRBD2. The V gene's germline CDR1 is KGHSH and CDR2 LQKENI. This CDR3 is 16 amino acids long. The V segment lost 6 bases and the J segment 3 bases; nucleotides outside the gene matches: 9. The CDR3 sequence: CASSPPLLAGEETQYF. The DNA for the CDR3 is TGTGCCAGCTCGCCCCCATTACTAGCGGGAGAAGAGACCCAGTACTTC.

This clone appeared a single time. The genes are TRBV13 and TRBJ1-3; the D gene is possibly TRBD1 (5 bases). Deletions cut 6 bases from V and 1 base from J, with 13 bases between. The germline V gene encodes CDR1 PRHDT and CDR2 FYEKMQ (reference sequence). There are 15 residues in the CDR3. The chain's CDR3 is CASRAYGGSGNTIYF. CDR3 in DNA: TGTGCCAGCAGAGCTTATGGGGGGTCTGGAAACACCATATATTTT.

The gene calls are TRBV27 and TRBJ1-1; D uncertain. This CDR3 contains 15 residues. The V end lost 6 bases, the J end lost 1 base, and 15 bases lay between the germline ends. CDR1 and CDR2 from the germline V gene are MNHEY and SMNVEV (reference sequence). The CDR3 spells CASRTGGATNTEAFF. DNA for the CDR3: TGTGCCAGCAGAACGGGAGGAGCGACGAACACTGAAGCTTTCTTT.

This chain uses TRBV7-6 with TRBJ2-3; 13 bases are shared with TRBD2. CDR1 SGHVS and CDR2 FNYEAQ come from the germline V gene. V was clipped by 0 bases and J by 4 bases; unmatched bases: 4. The CDR3 runs to 17 residues. Written as DNA, the CDR3 is TGTGCCAGCAGCTTAGCCGGGACTAGCGGGATTTCAGATACGCAGTATTTT. Translated, it gives CASSLAGTSGISDTQYF.

CDR3 sequence: CASGLGLASYRYTF. CDR3 coding DNA: TGTGCTAGTGGTTTGGGTCTTGCGTCTTATCGCTACACCTTC. The chain has TRBV12-5 and TRBJ1-2, with D uncertain. Deletions cut 1 base from V and 9 bases from J, with 15 bases between. The CDR3 contains 14 residues. The germline CDR1 and CDR2 sequences are LGHNT and FRNRAP. The whole variable domain, remainder taken from reference TRBV12-5 and TRBJ1-2, is DARVTQTPRHKVTEMGQEVTMRCQPILGHNTVFWYRQTMMQGLELLAYFRNRAPLDDSGMPKDRFSAEMPDATLATLKIQPSEPRDSAVYFCASGLGLASYRYTFGSGTRLTVV.

This clone has just one count. V usage is TRBV7-6 and J usage is TRBJ2-3; a weak D match, TRBD1 (6 bases). CDR3 length: 15 residues. V dropped 6 bases and J dropped 4 bases, with 17 bases sitting between them. CDR1 and CDR2 from the germline V gene are SGHVS and FNYEAQ. The CDR3 DNA reads as TGTGCCAGCAGGGAAGCGGAAGGGGGATCAGATACGCAGTATTTT. It yields the protein CASREAEGGSDTQYF.